The rows below give T cell receptor beta chains drawn from one sample of a study of T cell changes during pregnancy in multiple sclerosis. Produced via immunoSEQ multiplex PCR; TCRdb's table is partial and in-frame only. This sample yields about 36,000 clones, of which 92% are seen a single time; 0.47% belongs to the top ten. Sample: CD4+ T cells from peripheral blood mononuclear cells, taken after pregnancy. These receptor sequences come from a female donor with multiple sclerosis, enrolled in a pregnancy study. CDR3s include the opening cysteine and the closing phenylalanine or tryptophan. Each record gives: D gene, V gene, clone size, J gene, CDR3 protein, CDR3 DNA. The D gene is left open where the match is weak. Not all rows give a size; the values are once, few, many and, for expanded clones, a class.

D gene: TRBD1
V gene: TRBV5-1
clone size: .
J gene: TRBJ1-4
CDR3 protein: CASSPGQGLEKLFF
CDR3 DNA: TGCGCCAGCTCCCCGGGACAGGGGTTAGAAAAACTGTTTTTT

D gene: TRBD1
V gene: TRBV25-1
clone size: .
J gene: TRBJ2-3
CDR3 protein: CASSALSRDRGPTDTQYF
CDR3 DNA: TGTGCCAGCAGTGCCCTGAGCCGGGACAGGGGTCCCACAGATACGCAGTATTTT

D gene: .
V gene: TRBV28
clone size: .
J gene: TRBJ1-4
CDR3 protein: CASSLGPSGFSEKLFF
CDR3 DNA: TGTGCCAGCAGTTTAGGGCCCTCTGGGTTTTCTGAAAAACTGTTTTTT

D gene: TRBD1
V gene: TRBV28
clone size: .
J gene: TRBJ1-1
CDR3 protein: CASKGARGTEAFF
CDR3 DNA: TGTGCCTCCAAGGGGGCGCGGGGCACTGAAGCTTTCTTT

D gene: .
V gene: TRBV19
clone size: .
J gene: TRBJ1-5
CDR3 protein: CASSQGYNQPQHF
CDR3 DNA: TGTGCCAGTAGCCAGGGCTACAATCAGCCCCAGCATTTT

D gene: TRBD2
V gene: TRBV7-9
clone size: .
J gene: TRBJ2-3
CDR3 protein: CASSPGTRWVAQYF
CDR3 DNA: TGTGCCAGCAGCCCCGGGACTAGATGGGTTGCGCAGTATTTT

D gene: TRBD2
V gene: TRBV10-3
clone size: .
J gene: TRBJ2-3
CDR3 protein: CAISDSSGRGADTQYF
CDR3 DNA: TGTGCCATCAGTGATTCTAGCGGGAGAGGGGCAGATACGCAGTATTTT

D gene: .
V gene: TRBV9
clone size: .
J gene: TRBJ2-2
CDR3 protein: CASMAGLNTGELFF
CDR3 DNA: TGTGCCAGCATGGCGGGGTTGAACACCGGGGAGCTGTTTTTT

D gene: .
V gene: TRBV29-1
clone size: .
J gene: TRBJ1-5
CDR3 protein: CSVAQGSNQPQHF
CDR3 DNA: TGCAGCGTCGCTCAGGGGAGTAATCAGCCCCAGCATTTT

D gene: TRBD1
V gene: TRBV7-2
clone size: .
J gene: TRBJ2-7
CDR3 protein: CASSLDRGEQYF
CDR3 DNA: TGTGCCAGCAGCTTAGACAGGGGCGAGCAGTACTTC

D gene: .
V gene: TRBV28
clone size: .
J gene: TRBJ2-2
CDR3 protein: CASITGTLGAGELFF
CDR3 DNA: TGTGCCAGCATCACTGGGACTCTCGGGGCCGGGGAGCTGTTTTTT

D gene: .
V gene: TRBV28
clone size: .
J gene: TRBJ1-4
CDR3 protein: CASSFPRDTRANEKLFF
CDR3 DNA: TGTGCCAGCAGTTTCCCTCGGGACACCCGAGCTAATGAAAAACTGTTTTTT

D gene: .
V gene: TRBV25-1
clone size: .
J gene: TRBJ1-2
CDR3 protein: CASSESRKITF
CDR3 DNA: TGTGCCAGCAGTGAATCCAGGAAGATTACCTTC

D gene: TRBD1
V gene: TRBV18
clone size: .
J gene: TRBJ1-1
CDR3 protein: CASSPGQAEMNTEAFF
CDR3 DNA: TGTGCCAGCTCCCCTGGACAGGCGGAAATGAACACTGAAGCTTTCTTT

D gene: .
V gene: TRBV12-5
clone size: .
J gene: TRBJ1-3
CDR3 protein: CASGSGQTPGNTIYF
CDR3 DNA: TGTGCTAGTGGTTCCGGACAGACACCTGGAAACACCATATATTTT

D gene: TRBD1
V gene: TRBV28
clone size: .
J gene: TRBJ1-5
CDR3 protein: CASSLFRTGNQPQHF
CDR3 DNA: TGTGCCAGCAGTTTATTTCGGACAGGGAATCAGCCCCAGCATTTT

D gene: TRBD1
V gene: TRBV2
clone size: .
J gene: TRBJ2-3
CDR3 protein: CASHRGTDTQYF
CDR3 DNA: TGTGCCAGTCACAGGGGAACAGATACGCAGTATTTT

D gene: .
V gene: TRBV6-4
clone size: .
J gene: TRBJ2-7
CDR3 protein: CASSDFNYRVSPDEQYF
CDR3 DNA: TGTGCCAGCAGTGACTTTAATTACAGGGTTTCCCCGGACGAGCAGTACTTC

D gene: .
V gene: TRBV7-9
clone size: .
J gene: TRBJ1-1
CDR3 protein: CASSRVERGTEAFF
CDR3 DNA: TGTGCCAGCAGCCGGGTCGAACGGGGAACTGAAGCTTTCTTT

D gene: TRBD1
V gene: TRBV4-2
clone size: few
J gene: TRBJ1-6
CDR3 protein: CASSQLTGSSYNSPLHF
CDR3 DNA: TGTGCCAGCAGCCAATTGACAGGGAGCTCCTATAATTCACCCCTCCACTTT

D gene: TRBD1
V gene: TRBV5-1
clone size: .
J gene: TRBJ2-5
CDR3 protein: CASSETGVETQYF
CDR3 DNA: TGCGCCAGCAGCGAGACAGGGGTAGAGACCCAGTACTTC

D gene: .
V gene: TRBV4-2
clone size: .
J gene: TRBJ1-1
CDR3 protein: CASSQGVQGQNTEAFF
CDR3 DNA: TGTGCCAGCAGCCAAGGAGTACAGGGCCAGAACACTGAAGCTTTCTTT

D gene: .
V gene: TRBV18
clone size: .
J gene: TRBJ1-2
CDR3 protein: CASSPGINGQNYGYTF
CDR3 DNA: TGTGCCAGCTCACCGGGAATCAACGGACAGAACTATGGCTACACCTTC

D gene: .
V gene: TRBV27
clone size: .
J gene: TRBJ2-2
CDR3 protein: CASSWQRNTGELFF
CDR3 DNA: TGTGCCAGCAGTTGGCAGCGGAACACCGGGGAGCTGTTTTTT

D gene: .
V gene: TRBV6-1
clone size: .
J gene: TRBJ2-1
CDR3 protein: CASSARVNEQFF
CDR3 DNA: TGTGCCAGCAGTGCCAGGGTTAATGAGCAGTTCTTC

D gene: TRBD2
V gene: TRBV7-3
clone size: once
J gene: TRBJ2-1
CDR3 protein: CASSNSGDSYNEQFF
CDR3 DNA: TGTGCCAGCAGCAATAGCGGGGACTCCTACAATGAGCAGTTCTTC

D gene: TRBD2
V gene: TRBV6-5
clone size: once
J gene: TRBJ2-4
CDR3 protein: CASSYSGGLNIQYF
CDR3 DNA: TGTGCCAGCAGTTATAGCGGGGGGTTGAACATTCAGTACTTC

D gene: TRBD1
V gene: TRBV7-3
clone size: few
J gene: TRBJ1-2
CDR3 protein: CASSQGQGVGYTF
CDR3 DNA: TGTGCCAGCAGCCAAGGACAGGGTGTCGGCTACACCTTC